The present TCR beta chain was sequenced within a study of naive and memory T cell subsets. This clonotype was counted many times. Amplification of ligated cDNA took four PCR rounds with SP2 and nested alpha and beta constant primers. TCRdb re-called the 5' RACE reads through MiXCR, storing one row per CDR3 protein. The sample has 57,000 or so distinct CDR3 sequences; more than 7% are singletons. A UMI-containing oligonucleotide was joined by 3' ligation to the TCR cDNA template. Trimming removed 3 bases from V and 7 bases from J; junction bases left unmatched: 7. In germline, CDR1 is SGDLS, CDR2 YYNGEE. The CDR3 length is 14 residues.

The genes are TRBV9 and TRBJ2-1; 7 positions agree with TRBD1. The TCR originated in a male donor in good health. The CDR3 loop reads CASSDGTVGNEQFF. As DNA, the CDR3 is TGTGCCAGCAGCGACGGGACAGTCGGGAATGAGCAGTTCTTC.